Shown below are 7 T cell receptor beta chains from a single sample sequenced in a study of brain T cells in children with intractable seizures. Repertoires were generated with immunoSEQ multiplex PCR, while TCRdb's copy carries only in-frame clones and drops some. The table includes 110,000 or so clones, 94% detected once. This material consisted of peripheral blood, taken at surgery. These receptors were taken from a boy under three years old with hemimegalencephaly and intractable seizures.

The chain uses TRBV30 and TRBJ2-3, with D possibly matching TRBD1 (5 bases). This CDR3 region has 11 residues. Trimming took 4 bases from V and 6 from J, leaving 8 bases between them. From germline, CDR1 is GTSNPN and CDR2 SVGIG (reference sequence). The CDR3 loop reads CAWTAGDTQYF. CDR3 DNA: TGTGCCTGGACTGCAGGGGATACGCAGTATTTT.

CDR3 in DNA: TGTGCCAGCAGCCTACGGACAGGGGGCAATCAGCCCCAGCATTTT. It is translated as CASSLRTGGNQPQHF. The gene calls are TRBV7-2 and TRBJ1-5; 9 nucleotides match TRBD1. The CDR3 totals 15 residues. Trimming cost V 5 bases and J 2 bases; bases outside gene matches: 4. CDR1 and CDR2 (germline): SGHTA, FQGNSA.

CDR3 sequence: CASSPRSRVAGNEQFF. CDR3 DNA sequence: TGTGCCAGCAGCCCCCGGAGCAGGGTAGCGGGCAATGAGCAGTTCTTC. The chain couples TRBV4-2 to TRBJ2-1; 7 nucleotides match TRBD2. The CDR3 totals 16 residues. The germline V gene encodes CDR1 LGHNA and CDR2 YNFKEQ. V gave up 4 bases and J gave up 6 bases; unmatched junction bases: 12.

The CDR3 protein is CASSQELVAGEDEQYF. The CDR3 nucleotides are TGTGCCAGCAGCCAAGAATTGGTAGCGGGAGAGGACGAGCAGTACTTC. The chain couples TRBV4-2 to TRBJ2-7; TRBD2 aligns across 9 bases. The CDR3 extends over 16 amino acids. V lost 0 bases, J lost 5 bases, and 8 bases stayed unmatched. Germline loops: CDR1 LGHNA, CDR2 YNFKEQ.

The DNA for the CDR3 is TGCGCCAGCTCTCGTAGAAGACAGGCCGGCTACACCTTC. It codes for CASSRRRQAGYTF. The chain combines TRBV4-1 with TRBJ1-2; maybe TRBD1 (6 bases). V was trimmed by 8 bases and J by 8 bases, leaving 18 bases between them. The CDR3 extends over 13 amino acids. Germline assignment: CDR1 MGHRA and CDR2 YSYEKL.

This chain uses TRBV3-1 (or the pseudogene TRBV3-2) with TRBJ2-3; tentative D call: TRBD2 (6 bases). The V gene lost 4 bases and the J gene lost 0 bases, with 14 bases spanning the gap. The germline CDR1 and CDR2 sequences are LGHDT and YNNKEL (reference sequence). The CDR3 consists of 16 residues. CDR3 bases: TGTGCCAGCAGCCTCTTATCTGCGGGGAGCACAGATACGCAGTATTTT. It is translated as CASSLLSAGSTDTQYF.

This rearrangement joins TRBV7-9 to TRBJ2-7; 9 nucleotides line up with TRBD2. V was clipped by 6 bases and J by 0 bases; unmatched bases: 12. Germline CDR1 reads SEHNR; CDR2 reads FQNEAQ (reference sequence). This CDR3 has 17 residues. DNA for the CDR3: TGTGCCAGCAGACTAGCGGGCAACCCTACCGACTCCTACGAGCAGTACTTC. This encodes CASRLAGNPTDSYEQYF.